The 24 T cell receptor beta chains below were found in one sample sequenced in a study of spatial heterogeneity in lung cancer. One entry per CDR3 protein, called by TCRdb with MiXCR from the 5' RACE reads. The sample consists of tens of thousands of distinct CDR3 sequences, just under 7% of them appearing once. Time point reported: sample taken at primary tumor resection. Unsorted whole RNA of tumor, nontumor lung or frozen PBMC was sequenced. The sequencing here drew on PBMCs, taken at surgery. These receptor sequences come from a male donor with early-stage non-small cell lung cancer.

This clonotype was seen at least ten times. The CDR3 loop reads CASAHDSPLHF. The CDR3 region has the DNA TGTGCCTCAGCGCACGATTCACCCCTCCACTTT. The V call is TRBV30, the J call TRBJ1-6; D gene ambiguous. This CDR3 contains 11 residues. Germline V gene lookup returns CDR1 GTSNPN and CDR2 SVGIG (reference sequence). Trimming left V 7 bases short and J 8 bases short, with 9 bases between.

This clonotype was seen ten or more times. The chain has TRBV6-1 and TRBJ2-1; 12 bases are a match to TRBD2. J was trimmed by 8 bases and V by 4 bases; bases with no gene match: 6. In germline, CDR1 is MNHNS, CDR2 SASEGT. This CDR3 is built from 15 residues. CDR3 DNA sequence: TGTGCCAGCAGTGGAGAGACTAGCGGGAGCGATGAGCAGTTCTTC. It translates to CASSGETSGSDEQFF.

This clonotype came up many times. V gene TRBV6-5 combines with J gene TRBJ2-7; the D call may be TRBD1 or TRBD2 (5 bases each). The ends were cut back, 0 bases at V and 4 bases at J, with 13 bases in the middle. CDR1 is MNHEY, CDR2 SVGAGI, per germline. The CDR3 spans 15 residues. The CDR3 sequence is CASSYSKRGAYEQYF. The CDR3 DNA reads TGTGCCAGCAGTTACTCGAAGAGGGGCGCTTACGAGCAGTACTTC.

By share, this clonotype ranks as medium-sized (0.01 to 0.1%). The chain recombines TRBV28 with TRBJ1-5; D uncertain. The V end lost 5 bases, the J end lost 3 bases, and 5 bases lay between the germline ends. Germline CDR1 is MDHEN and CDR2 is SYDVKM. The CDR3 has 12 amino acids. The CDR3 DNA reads TGTGCCAGCAGTGCGCACAATCAGCCCCAGCATTTT. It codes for CASSAHNQPQHF.

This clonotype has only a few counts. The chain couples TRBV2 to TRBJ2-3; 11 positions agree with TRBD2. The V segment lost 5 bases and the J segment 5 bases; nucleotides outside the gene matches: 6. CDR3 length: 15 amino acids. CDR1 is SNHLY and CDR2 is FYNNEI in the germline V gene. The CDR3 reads CASSSTGTSGDTQYF. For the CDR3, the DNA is TGTGCCAGCAGTTCTACCGGGACTAGCGGAGATACGCAGTATTTT.

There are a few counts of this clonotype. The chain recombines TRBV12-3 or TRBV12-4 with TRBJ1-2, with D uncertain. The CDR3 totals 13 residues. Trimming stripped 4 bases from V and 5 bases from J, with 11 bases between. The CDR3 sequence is CASSSSSYYGYTF. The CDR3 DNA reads TGTGCCAGCAGTTCCTCATCCTATTATGGCTACACCTTC.

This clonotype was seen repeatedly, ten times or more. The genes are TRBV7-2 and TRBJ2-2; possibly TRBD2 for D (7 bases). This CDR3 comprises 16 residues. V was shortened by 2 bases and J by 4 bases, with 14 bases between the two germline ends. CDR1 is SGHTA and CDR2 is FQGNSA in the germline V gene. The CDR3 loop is CASSLSGGVITGELFF. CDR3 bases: TGTGCCAGCAGCTTATCGGGGGGCGTTATCACCGGGGAGCTGTTTTTT. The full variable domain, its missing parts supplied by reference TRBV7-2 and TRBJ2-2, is GAGVSQSPSNKVTEKGKDVELRCDPISGHTALYWYRQSLGQGLEFLIYFQGNSAPDKSGLPSDRFSAERTGGSVSTLTIQRTQQEDSAVYLCASSLSGGVITGELFFGEGSRLTVL.

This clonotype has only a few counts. CDR3 sequence (DNA): TGCAGTGCTACATTATTACGACTAGCGGGCGAGTCAACAGATACGCAGTATTTT. Translation gives CSATLLRLAGESTDTQYF. The chain has TRBV20-1 and TRBJ2-3; 10 nucleotides line up with TRBD2. J gave up 3 bases and V 4 bases, and 16 bases lay outside the gene matches. CDR3 length: 18 amino acids. Germline loops: CDR1 DFQATT, CDR2 SNEGSKA (reference sequence).

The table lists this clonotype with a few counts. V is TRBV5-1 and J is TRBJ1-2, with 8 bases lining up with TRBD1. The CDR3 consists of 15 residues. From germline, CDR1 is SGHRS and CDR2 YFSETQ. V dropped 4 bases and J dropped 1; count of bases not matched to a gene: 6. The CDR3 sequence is CASSKGQGNNYGYTF. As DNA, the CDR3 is TGCGCCAGCAGCAAAGGACAGGGAAATAACTATGGCTACACCTTC.

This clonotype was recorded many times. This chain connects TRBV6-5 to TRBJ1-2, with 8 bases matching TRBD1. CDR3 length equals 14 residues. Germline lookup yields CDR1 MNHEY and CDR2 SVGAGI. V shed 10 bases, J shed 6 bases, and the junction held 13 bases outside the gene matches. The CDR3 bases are TGTGCCACCCGGACAGGGTGGGAAAAGGATGGCTACACCTTC. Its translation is CATRTGWEKDGYTF.

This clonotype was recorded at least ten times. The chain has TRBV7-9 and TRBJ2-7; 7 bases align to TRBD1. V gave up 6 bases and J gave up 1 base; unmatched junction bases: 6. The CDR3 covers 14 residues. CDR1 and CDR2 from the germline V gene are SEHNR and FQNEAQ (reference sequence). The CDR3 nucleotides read TGTGCCAGCAGTTCCGGGACAGCATCCTACGAGCAGTACTTC. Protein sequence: CASSSGTASYEQYF.

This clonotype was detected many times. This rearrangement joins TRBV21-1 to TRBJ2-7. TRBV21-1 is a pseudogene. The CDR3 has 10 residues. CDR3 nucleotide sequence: TGTGCCAGCTGCCAGTACGAGCAGTACGTC. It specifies CASCQYEQYV.

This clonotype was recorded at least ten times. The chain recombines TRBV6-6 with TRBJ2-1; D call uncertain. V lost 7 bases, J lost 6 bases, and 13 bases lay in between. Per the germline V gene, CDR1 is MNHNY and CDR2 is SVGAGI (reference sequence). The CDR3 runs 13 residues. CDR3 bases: TGTGCCAGCACCGGATCTGAATCCAATGAGCAGTTCTTC. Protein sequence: CASTGSESNEQFF.

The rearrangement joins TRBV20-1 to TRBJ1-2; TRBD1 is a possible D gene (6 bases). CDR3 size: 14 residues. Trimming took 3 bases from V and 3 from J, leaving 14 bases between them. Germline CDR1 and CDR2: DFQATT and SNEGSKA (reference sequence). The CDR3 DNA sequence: TGCAGTGCTAGCGGAGGACAGAAATACTATGGCTACACCTTC. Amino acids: CSASGGQKYYGYTF.

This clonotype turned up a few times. CDR3: CASSSGGPGELFF. The CDR3 DNA follows: TGCGCCAGCAGCTCGGGAGGGCCCGGGGAGCTGTTTTTT. The rearrangement joins TRBV5-1 to TRBJ2-2, with 8 bases identical to TRBD2. Germline V gene lookup returns CDR1 SGHRS and CDR2 YFSETQ. V lost 3 bases, J lost 6 bases, and 1 base stayed unmatched. The CDR3 length is 13 residues.

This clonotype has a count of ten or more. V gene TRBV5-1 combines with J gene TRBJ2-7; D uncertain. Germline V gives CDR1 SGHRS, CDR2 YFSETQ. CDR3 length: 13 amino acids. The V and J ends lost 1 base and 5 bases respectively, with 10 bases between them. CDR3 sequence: CASSLRTWDEQYF. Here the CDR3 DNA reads TGCGCCAGCAGCTTGAGGACCTGGGACGAGCAGTACTTC.

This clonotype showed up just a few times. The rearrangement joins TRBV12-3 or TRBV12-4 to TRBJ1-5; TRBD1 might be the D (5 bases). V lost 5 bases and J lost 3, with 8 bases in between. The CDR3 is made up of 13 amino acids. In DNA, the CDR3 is TGTGCCAGCAGTGGGGGTTACAATCAGCCCCAGCATTTT. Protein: CASSGGYNQPQHF.

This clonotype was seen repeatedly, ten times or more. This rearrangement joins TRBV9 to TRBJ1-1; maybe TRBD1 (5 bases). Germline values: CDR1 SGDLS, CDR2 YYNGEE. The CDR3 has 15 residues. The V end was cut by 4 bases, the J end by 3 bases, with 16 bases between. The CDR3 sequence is CASSPGGGTDTEAFF. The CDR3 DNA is TGTGCCAGCAGCCCCGGGGGAGGGACGGACACTGAAGCTTTCTTT.

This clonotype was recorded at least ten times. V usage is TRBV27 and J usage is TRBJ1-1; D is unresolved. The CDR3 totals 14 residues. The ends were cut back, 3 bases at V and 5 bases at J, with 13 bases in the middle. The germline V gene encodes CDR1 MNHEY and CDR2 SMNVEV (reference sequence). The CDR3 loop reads CASSLARQGTEAFF. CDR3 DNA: TGTGCCAGCAGTTTGGCACGGCAAGGAACTGAAGCTTTCTTT.

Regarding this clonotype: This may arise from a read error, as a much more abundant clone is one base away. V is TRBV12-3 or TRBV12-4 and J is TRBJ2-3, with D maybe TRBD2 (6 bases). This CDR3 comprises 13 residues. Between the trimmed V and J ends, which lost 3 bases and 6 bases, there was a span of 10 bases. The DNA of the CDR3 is TGTGCCAGCAGTTTGTCGGGGAGGGATACGCAGTATTTT. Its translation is CASSLSGRDTQYF.

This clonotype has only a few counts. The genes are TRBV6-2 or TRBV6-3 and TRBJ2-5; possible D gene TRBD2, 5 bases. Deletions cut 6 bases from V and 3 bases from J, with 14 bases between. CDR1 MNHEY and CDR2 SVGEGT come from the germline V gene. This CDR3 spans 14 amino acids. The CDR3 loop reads CASSRKGREETQYF. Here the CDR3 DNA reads TGTGCCAGCAGCCGAAAAGGGCGGGAAGAGACCCAGTACTTC.

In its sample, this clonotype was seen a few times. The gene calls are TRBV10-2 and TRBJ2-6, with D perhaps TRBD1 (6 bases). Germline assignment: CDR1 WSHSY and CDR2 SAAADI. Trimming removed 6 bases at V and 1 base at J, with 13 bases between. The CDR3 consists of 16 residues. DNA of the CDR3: TGCGCCAGCAGCCTAACTACAGGGTCTGGGGCCAACGTCCTGACTTTC. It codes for CASSLTTGSGANVLTF.

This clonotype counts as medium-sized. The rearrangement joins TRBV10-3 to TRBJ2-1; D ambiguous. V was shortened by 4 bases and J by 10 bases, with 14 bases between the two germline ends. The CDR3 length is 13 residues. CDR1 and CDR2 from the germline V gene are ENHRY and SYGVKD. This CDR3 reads CAISVDRPYEQFF. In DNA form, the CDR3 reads TGTGCCATCAGTGTGGATCGACCATACGAGCAGTTCTTC.

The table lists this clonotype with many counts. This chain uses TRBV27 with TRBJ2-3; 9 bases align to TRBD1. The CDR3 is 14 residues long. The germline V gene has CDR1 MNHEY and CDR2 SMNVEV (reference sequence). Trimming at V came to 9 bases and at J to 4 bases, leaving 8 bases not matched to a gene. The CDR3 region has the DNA TGTGCCAGTCTCCGGGACAGGGTCGCAGATACGCAGTATTTT. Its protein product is CASLRDRVADTQYF.